This entry features one T cell receptor (beta chain) sequence. This clone was seen a single time. The specificity of this receptor is unknown. No qualities accompany the bases; no much larger clone lies one base away. This sample also contains other DNA sequences that code for the same CDR3. Library construction relied on the immunoSEQ multiplex PCR assay. The multiplex PCR relied on a mix of 60 forward primers for TCR Vbeta segments and 13 reverse primers for TCR Jbeta segments. A multiplex PCR assay on genomic DNA amplified the CDR3 region of rearranged TCR beta genes. Amplified TCR beta libraries were sequenced as 87-base-pair reads on the Illumina HiSeq System. Per the original workflow: Across the 700 or so repertoires, a later analysis counted tens of millions of unique TCR beta chains, roughly 11 million of which were shared by at least two donors. A nearest-neighbor algorithm error-corrected the raw reads and collapsed the reads into unique sequences, merging closely related sequences to remove PCR and sequencing errors. To assign V, D and J gene segments, CDR3 sequences were aligned to IMGT reference sequences. Each retained sequence needed at least a six-nucleotide match to both a V gene segment and a J gene segment. Rearrangements were called productive when the CDR3 lacked stop codons and stayed in frame with V and J; all others were non-productive. Following IMGT convention, CDR3 was defined as the stretch from the second conserved V-encoded cysteine up to the conserved J-encoded phenylalanine. The earlier analysis of more than 450 of the donors excluded sequences that lacked an unambiguous match to a single V gene segment. An earlier analysis of a few hundred of the donors classified V segments as functional when productive rearrangements were above 56.7% and as segregating when the standard deviation between donors was above 5%. To diagnose cytomegalovirus status from the catalog of TCR beta chain sequences, a statistical classification framework was built. V and J gene assignment, in a later analysis, came from comparing TCR nucleotide sequences with IMGT/GENE-DB human TR gene sequences. Using the TCRdist pipeline, a later analysis assigned CDR3 sequences along with most-parsimonious VDJ recombination scenarios. In a later analysis, each TCR beta chain was defined by its CDR3 amino acid sequence together with its V-gene family, and reads lacking a unique V-gene family were excluded. In a later analysis, around 650 highly shared, low-generation-probability nucleotide sequences were removed to address suspected cross-contamination and a sequencing artifact. A later analysis calculated a clonal expansion index for each public chain from normalized within-repertoire ranks of inferred template counts. In a later analysis, generation probabilities were computed using a VDJ recombination model fitted to out-of-frame rearrangements, and the results were checked against IGoR. In a later analysis, TCR-TCR, TCR-HLA and TCR-CMV co-occurrence was scored with hypergeometric tests, and a repertoire-size bias correction was applied to TCR pairs. To estimate false discovery rates, a later analysis permuted the HLA or CMV assignments 20 times. In a later analysis, co-occurring TCRs were grouped with DBSCAN, and TCRdist sequence similarity was added when clustering was performed within HLA-allele-positive subsets. For co-occurrence clustering, repertoires with fewer than 30,000 or more than 120,000 public chains were excluded, along with a handful of repertoires with anomalous nucleotide sharing. The clones in this table, taken by TCRdb from immuneACCESS, are in-frame only. Not every clone is retained; where verified, under half of the shortfall comes from an unresolved V gene, and the cause of the rest is unknown. V and J calls and clone size are those listed in that table; D and trimming were worked out from the DNA. The sample data list 150,000 to 200,000 clones, and roughly four fifths of these were observed just once. The top ten constitute roughly 3.2% of the sample.

The data are from a study of cytomegalovirus exposure and HLA in healthy donors (dated by TCRdb to the late 2010s). Some background on the complete study: An earlier analysis of some 600 of the donors reported under 300 Gb of sequence data and 117 million unique TCR beta sequences obtained from about 179 million T cells. Roughly 290 gigabases of sequencing data and tens of millions of unique TCR sequences made up an early release that covered approximately 620 HLA-typed donors. Among the 398 genotyped donors, approximately 82% belonged to the genetic ancestry cluster associated with self-reported Caucasian donors. The study aimed to test whether cataloging public T cell receptors could reveal signatures of past pathogen exposure. Using immunosequencing, the study profiled T cell repertoires from about 620 subjects and related those repertoires to cytomegalovirus serostatus. A separate validation cohort of roughly 110 different subjects was used in addition to the 666-subject first cohort. High-throughput TCR immunosequencing, statistical association of individual TCRs with disease status, and machine learning were combined to predict cytomegalovirus infection status. A later analysis re-examined previously published TCR beta repertoires from several hundred donors and added high-resolution HLA genotyping to investigate patterns of TCR occurrence. Rather than using new phenotypic data, the later analysis identified candidate immune exposures from TCR beta sequences and from how often those sequences occurred across donors. In an earlier analysis of around 540 of the donors, high-throughput TCR beta sequencing was used to judge whether each TCR beta V gene segment behaved as functional or pseudogenic. Donor age, sex, ethnicity and CMV serostatus were compiled together with the repertoire data. Genome-wide SNP genotypes for about 65% of the roughly 670 donors were used in a later genetic analysis, which treated that subset as a discovery cohort. Every repertoire in the discovery cohort had been generated on one and the same sequencing platform. HLA typing included class I and class II loci at four-digit resolution. Typing coverage varied by locus: about 620-630 donors for A, B, C, DRB1 and DQB1; more than 500 for DQA1; around 610 for DPA1; more than 450 for DPB1. Four or five DR-DQ haplotypes were handled as single units for association and clustering because linkage in the cohort was strong. On average, roughly 240,000 unique TCR beta nucleotide sequences were sequenced per donor among 350 to 400 genotyped donors of the cohort, with roughly 18% of those sequences being non-productive. The full study reports these points: The study gave a list of some 150 TCR beta chains associated with cytomegalovirus. An earlier analysis of approximately 570 of the donors showed that most TCR beta V segments appeared in productive rearrangements either about 87% or about 30% of the time, which broadly matched IMGT annotations. Some IMGT-functional V segments, including TRBV6-2 and TRBV6-3, could not be told apart with the 87-base-pair reads, so those segments were excluded. While some public TCRs were present in many individuals, most TCR sequences turned up only very rarely across donors. About 15 rarely observed V segments, including chromosome 9 orphons, were excluded from the earlier analysis of several hundred of the donors because counts were too low. A later analysis found that TCR association rates varied across HLA loci, with DRB1 alleles showing the most associated TCRs and HLA-C alleles the fewest. A later genetic analysis reported fewer N-insertions in productive TCRs among donors in an Asian-associated ancestry cluster than the roughly 700-donor mean. In a later analysis, HLA-associated TCR beta chains were found to be more clonally expanded and to have lower generation probabilities than equally common non-associated chains. An association between a missense DCLRE1C variant and V-gene and J-gene trimming of TCR beta chains was found in a later genetic analysis and replicated in an independent cohort. For the cohort, immune exposure information was limited to CMV serostatus. A later analysis reported that several top co-occurrence clusters appeared linked to parvovirus B19, influenza, CMV and Epstein-Barr virus. In a later analysis, most CMV-associated TCR beta chains were found to appear HLA-restricted, with HLA associations seemingly driven largely by CMV exposure. Linkage disequilibrium might explain the correlated functional status among segregating V segments, but an unknown experimental factor could not be excluded. In this cohort, only TCR beta chains were sequenced, and detectable features were limited by the absence of alpha or paired-chain data. The authors suggested that the approach could potentially be extended to other disease states and immunological phenotypes. A group of highly shared sequence variants was considered likely to be a technical artifact of the sequencing pipeline. Presence/absence analyses assumed roughly uniform sequencing depth across donors, an assumption that may not hold. In both the original and validation cohorts, the classifier was reported to diagnose cytomegalovirus status with high specificity and sensitivity. Three of the identified cytomegalovirus-associated TCR beta chains were confirmed in vitro to be specific for cytomegalovirus antigens. A later analysis associated 16,951 TCR beta sequences with specific HLA alleles at a false discovery rate of 0.05. A further reported finding was that TCR beta sequences accurately predicted the HLA-A and HLA-B alleles for most subjects in the first cohort. Because HLA typing was missing for some donors at each locus, association tests included only the typed subset. When HLA alleles, especially DR and DQ, strongly co-occurred, attributing TCR associations to individual alleles was difficult.

In total, approximately 700 healthy bone marrow donors made up the cohort. All cohort members were sampled while nominally healthy, although unrecorded immune exposures were likely present. The donor was CMV seropositive and belonged to the group of 250 to 300 seropositive cohort members. A peripheral blood sample was collected from each donor, and TCR beta sequencing was performed on peripheral blood mononuclear cells. The Qiagen DNeasy Blood Extraction Kit was used to extract genomic DNA from the blood cell samples. The CDR3 runs 17 residues from the cysteine to the phenylalanine. CDR3 DNA only is kept here, 51 bases in frame from base 1. The V end gives up 0 bases and the J end 4 bases, leaving 9 bases in the junction not matched to a gene. Via the germline V gene, CDR1 is SGDLS and CDR2 YYNGEE.

What was sequenced was PBMCs. This sequence uses TRBV9 and TRBJ2-5; a stretch of 10 junction bases matches TRBD2. This clonotype was sampled from a man aged 40-55 years in good health and CMV-seropositive. The DNA sequence is given as TGTGCCAGCAGCGTAGTAGGCCTAGCGGGGGTAGGAGAGACCCAGTACTTC. Its protein product is CASSVVGLAGVGETQYF.